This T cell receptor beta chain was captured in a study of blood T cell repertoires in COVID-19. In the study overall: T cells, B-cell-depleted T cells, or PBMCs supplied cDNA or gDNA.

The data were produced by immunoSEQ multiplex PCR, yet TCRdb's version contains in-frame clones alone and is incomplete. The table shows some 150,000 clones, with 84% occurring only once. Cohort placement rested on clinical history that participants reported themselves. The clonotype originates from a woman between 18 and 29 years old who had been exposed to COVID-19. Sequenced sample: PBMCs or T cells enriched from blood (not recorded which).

The CDR3 DNA is TGTGCCTGGCATAAATTCGGGACAGGGTCATACGAGCAGTACTTC. It codes for CAWHKFGTGSYEQYF. The chain is built from TRBV30 and TRBJ2-7, with 9 bases lining up with TRBD1. The CDR3 loop spans 15 amino acids. The V segment lost 5 bases and the J segment 4 bases; nucleotides outside the gene matches: 12. The germline V gene encodes CDR1 GTSNPN and CDR2 SVGIG (reference sequence).